This TCR beta chain came from a study of beta chain features in type 1 diabetes. Study-level information: Over all samples combined, 107,917,701 sorted cells were examined. Study-wide results and caveats: HLA effects on TCRB rearrangement stayed unresolved here.

This clone appeared a few times. Its antigen remains unidentified. CDR1 is SQVTM, CDR2 ANQGSEA, per germline. There are 14 residues in the CDR3. Trimming at V came to 7 bases and at J to 4 bases, leaving 7 bases not matched to a gene. Expressed TCRB transcripts were sequenced after all isolated RNA was converted to cDNA. The protocol was immunoSEQ multiplex PCR, while the TCRdb copy is restricted to in-frame clones and leaves out a portion. The sample records a few hundred thousand clones, roughly 11% being singletons. Via CD45RO/CCR7/CD25/CD127/CD95/CD27, cells of the CD4+ naive, central memory, regulatory and stem cell-like memory subsets were sorted.

The sequence came from a man between 18 and 35 years old in good health. The V gene is TRBV29-1, the J gene TRBJ2-7; 13 bases are a match to TRBD2. Material for sequencing was central memory CD4+ T cells from blood. The CDR3 protein is CSAEGLAGEYEQYF. The DNA for the CDR3 is TGCAGCGCCGAAGGACTAGCGGGAGAGTACGAGCAGTACTTC.